A single sample gave rise to the 19 T cell receptor beta chains below, sequenced in a study of CXCR3-negative and CXCR3-positive naive CD8 T cells. TRB cDNA was prepared as libraries by UMI-labeled 5' RACE. TCRdb re-called the 5' RACE reads and shows each CDR3 protein once, DNA omitted. The table lists about 90,000 distinct CDR3 sequences. The sequencing sample was made of naive CXCR3- CD8+ T cells from blood. Specified subset: CD45RO-CCR7+CD27+CD95- naive CD8+ T cells lacking CXCR3 (TNR3-). These receptors were obtained from a human donor in good health. Some clones in this sample may be carry-over from other donors' samples.

V and J are TRBV29-1 and TRBJ2-1; TCRdb calls TRBD2, which cannot be checked without DNA. Germline CDR1 SQVTM, CDR2 ANQGSEA. The CDR3 consists of 13 residues. The CDR3 sequence is CSVETSLYNEQFF.

The rearrangement joins TRBV27 to TRBJ1-2; absent DNA, TCRdb's TRBD1 call cannot be checked. Germline V gives CDR1 MNHEY, CDR2 SMNVEV (reference sequence). The CDR3 covers 14 residues. CDR3 amino acids: CASSAQGSNYGYTF.

This chain connects TRBV5-6 to TRBJ1-5; the D call from TCRdb, TRBD1, cannot be confirmed without DNA. This CDR3 contains 14 residues. In germline, CDR1 is SGHDT, CDR2 YYEEEE. The chain's CDR3 is CASSIQGYNQRQHF.

This CDR3 is CASDRGNQPQHF. This chain links TRBV12-3 or TRBV12-4 with TRBJ1-5. The CDR3 sequence is 12 residues long.

The rearrangement links TRBV27 to TRBJ1-1; TCRdb selects TRBD1, and the lack of DNA leaves this call unchecked. This CDR3 has 15 amino acids. CDR1 and CDR2 (germline): MNHEY, SMNVEV (reference sequence). The chain's CDR3 is CASRIIGGGNTEAFF.

V usage is TRBV16 and J usage is TRBJ2-7; there is no DNA to check the TCRdb D call of TRBD1. The V gene's germline CDR1 is KGHSY and CDR2 FQNENV. The CDR3 is made up of 15 amino acids. The CDR3: CASSPRTGPSYEQYF.

The rearrangement links TRBV12-3 or TRBV12-4 to TRBJ2-7; the D call from TCRdb, TRBD1, cannot be confirmed without DNA. This CDR3 spans 16 amino acids. CDR3 region: CASSLSGRGHLEEQYF.

The chain is built from TRBV5-1 and TRBJ2-1. Per germline, CDR1 SGHRS and CDR2 YFSETQ. CDR3 length: 13 residues. CDR3 sequence: CASSLDNNNEQFF.

This CDR3 reads CASSTGATGSTDTQYF. The V and J genes are TRBV5-1 and TRBJ2-3; TCRdb calls TRBD1, which cannot be checked without DNA. The CDR3 contains 16 residues. From germline, CDR1 is SGHRS and CDR2 YFSETQ.

The chain couples TRBV27 to TRBJ2-1; as DNA is missing, the TRBD2 call by TCRdb cannot be tested. CDR3 length equals 13 residues. Per the germline V gene, CDR1 is MNHEY and CDR2 is SMNVEV (reference sequence). The CDR3 is CASSTGLINEQFF.

This chain connects TRBV5-1 to TRBJ2-7; TCRdb proposes TRBD1, but this gene call is untestable without DNA. CDR1 and CDR2 from the germline V gene are SGHRS and YFSETQ. The CDR3 covers 15 residues. CDR3 sequence reads: CASSIGQGLLYEQYF.

CDR3 sequence reads: CSVERGQGSYNEQFF. The chain employs TRBV29-1 and TRBJ2-1; TCRdb's assignment of TRBD1 cannot be checked, as there is no DNA. Germline CDR1 and CDR2: SQVTM and ANQGSEA. CDR3 length: 15 amino acids.

V and J are TRBV12-3 or TRBV12-4 and TRBJ2-3; without DNA, the TCRdb call of TRBD2 cannot be checked. The CDR3 covers 13 residues. CDR3 sequence: CASSLAGGDTQHF.

This chain connects TRBV20-1 to TRBJ2-7; the D gene TCRdb calls, TRBD2, cannot be checked with no DNA. Germline V gene lookup returns CDR1 DFQATT and CDR2 SNEGSKA (reference sequence). CDR3 size: 12 residues. CDR3 sequence: CSAGLAGDEQYF.

The rearrangement uses TRBV4-1 and TRBJ2-1; checking the TCRdb D call of TRBD2 is not possible without DNA. Germline V gene sequence: CDR1 MGHRA, CDR2 YSYEKL. This CDR3 is built from 13 residues. CDR3 sequence: CASSLERDHEQFF.

The CDR3 protein is CSARPPGLDTEAFF. The J gene is TRBJ1-1, the V gene TRBV20-1; without DNA, the TCRdb call of TRBD1 cannot be checked. Germline V lookup: CDR1 DFQATT, CDR2 SNEGSKA (reference sequence). The CDR3 length is 14 residues.

J is TRBJ1-1 and V is TRBV4-2; TCRdb indicates TRBD1, and absent DNA this call remains unverified. Germline V CDR1 and CDR2: LGHNA, YNFKEQ. The CDR3 totals 14 residues. This chain's CDR3 is CASSQNRVFTEAFF.

The chain carries TRBV6-6 and TRBJ2-1. The CDR3 contains 13 residues. The germline V gene encodes CDR1 MNHNY and CDR2 SVGAGI (reference sequence). The CDR3 loop reads CASSYSIDNEQFF.

The chain combines TRBV29-1 with TRBJ2-7; the TCRdb call, TRBD2, lacks DNA for checking. The germline V gene encodes CDR1 SQVTM and CDR2 ANQGSEA. CDR3 length: 14 residues. The CDR3 region is CSVEDWEGGIEQYF.